This T cell receptor beta chain was sequenced during a study of control samples from healthy donors and cancer patients. Produced via immunoSEQ multiplex PCR; TCRdb's table is partial and in-frame only. The sample carries 150,000 to 200,000 clones, more than 85% recorded once. V was pared by 2 bases and J by 8 bases, with 7 bases of the junction left unmatched. Germline-derived CDR1 and CDR2 are SGHDT and YYEEEE. The CDR3 has 14 amino acids. The receptor was isolated from a woman aged 40 to 50 in good health. Sample: blood. The chain carries TRBV5-6 and TRBJ1-1; 9 bases match TRBD1. In DNA form, the CDR3 reads TGTGCCAGCAGCTTCCGGGACAGGGACTCGGAAGCTTTCTTT. Translation gives CASSFRDRDSEAFF.